This T cell receptor beta chain was obtained from a study of blood T cell repertoires in COVID-19. Whole-study context: Italy, Spain and the United States were the sources of the convalescent and acute COVID-19 samples.

Assay used: immunoSEQ multiplex PCR; TCRdb lists only in-frame clones, some missing. Here the sample spans around 200,000 clones, approximately 86% being singletons. This clone was counted a few times. V lost 5 bases and J lost 4; bases outside the gene matches: 8. The germline gives CDR1 SEHNR, CDR2 FQNEAQ (reference sequence). The CDR3 loop spans 16 amino acids. Sequencing was performed on peripheral blood. This sequence joins TRBV7-9 and TRBJ2-2, with 9 bases lining up with TRBD2. This TCR was sampled from a woman of 80 years or more with acute or convalescent COVID-19. This CDR3 is CASSGVAGAGTGELFF. CDR3 DNA sequence: TGTGCCAGCAGCGGGGTAGCGGGAGCGGGCACCGGGGAGCTGTTTTTT.